These 21 T cell receptor beta chains came from one sample sequenced in a study of blood T cell repertoires in COVID-19. Profiled with immunoSEQ multiplex PCR; TCRdb holds only in-frame clones, not every one. The data show tens of thousands of clones, 85% to 90% seen once. Sequenced: peripheral blood. The source of these receptors is a man aged 70-80 years with acute or convalescent COVID-19.

The chain is built from TRBV6-2 or TRBV6-3 and TRBJ2-1; tentatively, D is TRBD2 (5 bases). Germline-derived CDR1 and CDR2 are MNHEY and SVGEGT. This CDR3 comprises 13 residues. The ends were cut back, 4 bases at V and 5 bases at J, with 9 bases in the middle. This CDR3 reads CASSSPSNNEQFF. CDR3 nucleotide sequence: TGTGCCAGCAGTTCTCCTAGCAACAATGAGCAGTTCTTC.

The chain employs TRBV7-6 and TRBJ2-7; 13 bases are a match to TRBD2. The CDR3 is made up of 17 amino acids. The junction had 10 bases not matched to a gene; V was cut back by 1 base and J by 7 bases. Germline values: CDR1 SGHVS, CDR2 FNYEAQ. The CDR3 is CASSLVPRLAGGGEQYF. In DNA form, the CDR3 reads TGTGCCAGCAGCTTAGTCCCCCGACTAGCGGGAGGAGGGGAGCAGTACTTC.

The CDR3 nucleotides read TGTGCCAGCAGTATAGGGAGGGGGGACACTGAAGCTTTCTTT. Translating gives CASSIGRGDTEAFF. The rearrangement joins TRBV16 to TRBJ1-1, with D possibly matching TRBD1 (6 bases). There are 14 residues in the CDR3. V was clipped by 6 bases and J by 3 bases, with 14 bases between them. The germline V gene has CDR1 KGHSY and CDR2 FQNENV.

This chain joins TRBV6-1 and TRBJ1-1; D might be TRBD1 (5 bases). Looked up from germline, CDR1 is MNHNS and CDR2 is SASEGT. The CDR3 is 17 amino acids. The V gene lost 0 bases and the J gene lost 4 bases, with 18 bases spanning the gap. The CDR3 is CASSEALLAWGGTEAFF. DNA of the CDR3: TGTGCCAGCAGTGAAGCGCTTCTAGCCTGGGGGGGCACTGAAGCTTTCTTT.

The V and J genes are TRBV21-1 and TRBJ2-4; the listed D gene, TRBD1, was not tested against the DNA. TRBV21-1 is a pseudogene segment. The CDR3 loop spans 17 amino acids. In nucleotides, the CDR3 is TGTGCCAGCAGCACAGATTCAGGGGTACTAGCCAAAAACATTCAGTACTTC. The encoded protein is CASSTDSGVLAKNIQYF.

The genes are TRBV6-1 and TRBJ2-7, with a possible D match to TRBD1 (5 bases). V shed 2 bases and J shed 0 bases, with 11 bases lying between them. The CDR3 covers 15 residues. Germline CDR1 and CDR2: MNHNS and SASEGT. Written as DNA, the CDR3 is TGTGCCAGCAGTGAATTCAGGGCTAGCTCCTACGAGCAGTACTTC. Amino acid sequence: CASSEFRASSYEQYF.

DNA of the CDR3: TGTGCCAGCAGCGTTGCCACACTAGCGGCGAACACCGGGGAGCTGTTTTTT. Its protein product is CASSVATLAANTGELFF. This chain uses TRBV9 with TRBJ2-2; 8 bases fit TRBD2. The CDR3 extends over 17 amino acids. Germline V gene data show CDR1 as SGDLS and CDR2 as YYNGEE. J gave up 0 bases and V 2 bases, and 6 bases lay outside the gene matches.

J is TRBJ1-6 and V is TRBV7-2; 7 nucleotides line up with TRBD1. This CDR3 has 15 residues. The junction had 6 bases not matched to a gene; V was cut back by 4 bases and J by 6 bases. In germline, CDR1 is SGHTA, CDR2 FQGNSA. The CDR3 nucleotides are TGTGCCAGCAGCTCGACAGGGAAGGTTAATTCACCCCTCCACTTT. This translates into CASSSTGKVNSPLHF.

The chain joins TRBV27 to TRBJ2-3; a possible D gene is TRBD1 (5 bases). Deletions cut 4 bases from V and 2 bases from J, with 13 bases between. Germline lookup yields CDR1 MNHEY and CDR2 SMNVEV (reference sequence). The CDR3 is made up of 15 amino acids. The CDR3 bases are TGTGCCAGCAGTTCTAGGGGCTCCACCACAGATACGCAGTATTTT. This sequence encodes CASSSRGSTTDTQYF.

In this sample, this clone is medium-sized (0.01 to 0.1%). Other DNA sequences of this sample code for an identical CDR3. The rearrangement joins TRBV9 to TRBJ2-5; possible D gene TRBD2, 7 bases. This CDR3 region has 15 residues. Trimming took 10 bases from V and 1 from J, leaving 20 bases between them. From germline, CDR1 is SGDLS and CDR2 YYNGEE. The CDR3 loop is CARRGGGGPQETQYF. CDR3 DNA sequence: TGTGCCCGCCGCGGAGGGGGGGGGCCCCAAGAGACCCAGTACTTC.

The chain combines TRBV29-1 with TRBJ1-1, with D possibly TRBD1 on 6 matching bases. The germline CDR1 and CDR2 sequences are SQVTM and ANQGSEA. CDR3 size: 12 residues. Trimming removed 7 bases from V and 1 base from J, with 10 bases in between. The CDR3 spells CSASDRNTEAFF. The CDR3 DNA sequence: TGCAGCGCATCGGACAGGAACACTGAAGCTTTCTTT.

About this clone itself: One junction end does not reproduce the germline sequence, and a read error may be involved. The chain employs TRBV7-2 and TRBJ2-1; no definite D call. The CDR3 contains 15 residues. CDR1 SGHTA and CDR2 FQGNSA come from the germline V gene. The CDR3 DNA is TGTGCCAGCAGCATAGCACCGAGCTCCTACAATGAGCAGTTCTTC. Translation: CASSIAPSSYNEQFF.

The rearrangement links TRBV2 to TRBJ2-3; 12 bases map to TRBD2. The CDR3 contains 17 residues. The J segment lost 2 bases and the V segment lost 3 bases, leaving 6 bases of the junction unmatched. Germline V gene data show CDR1 as SNHLY and CDR2 as FYNNEI. CDR3 protein: CASSDSGLAGITDTQYF. Written as DNA, the CDR3 is TGTGCCAGCAGTGATAGTGGACTAGCGGGAATCACAGATACGCAGTATTTT.

This chain links TRBV19 with TRBJ2-5, with TRBD2 matching over 10 bases. This CDR3 has 17 amino acids. With V trimmed by 3 bases and J by 5 bases, 12 bases remained unmatched. Germline CDR1 LNHDA, CDR2 SQIVND (reference sequence). The CDR3 region has the DNA TGTGCCAGTAGTATTCAGCCTAGCGGGAGCGGCGGGGAGACCCAGTACTTC. Translated: CASSIQPSGSGGETQYF. The full variable domain, with the rest looked up from reference TRBV19 and TRBJ2-5, is DGGITQSPKYLFRKEGQNVTLSCEQNLNHDAMYWYRQDPGQGLRLIYYSQIVNDFQKGDIAEGYSVSREKKESFPLTVTSAQKNPTAFYLCASSIQPSGSGGETQYFGPGTRLLVL.

V usage is TRBV6-1 and J usage is TRBJ2-2, with a possible D match to TRBD2 (6 bases). The V end was cut by 2 bases, the J end by 8 bases, with 15 bases between. Germline V gene data show CDR1 as MNHNS and CDR2 as SASEGT. The CDR3 totals 15 residues. The CDR3 here is CASSEFFGGSGELFF. In nucleotides, the CDR3 is TGTGCCAGCAGTGAATTTTTCGGGGGATCGGGGGAGCTGTTTTTT.

The rearrangement uses TRBV10-3 and TRBJ2-1; D perhaps matches TRBD1 (6 bases). The V and J ends lost 6 bases and 2 bases respectively, with 11 bases between them. CDR3 size: 14 residues. Per germline, CDR1 ENHRY and CDR2 SYGVKD. This CDR3 reads CAISQGFAYNEQFF. The DNA of the CDR3 is TGTGCCATCAGCCAGGGGTTCGCCTACAATGAGCAGTTCTTC.

The rearrangement links TRBV6-6 to TRBJ1-2; D gene uncertain. Germline V CDR1 and CDR2: MNHNY, SVGAGI (reference sequence). The V and J ends lost 5 bases and 7 bases respectively, with 14 bases between them. The CDR3 runs to 13 residues. CDR3 DNA sequence: TGTGCCAGCAGTCCCCCCGGGGTCGGTGGCTACACCTTC. Encoded protein: CASSPPGVGGYTF.

V and J are TRBV5-1 and TRBJ2-7, with D tentatively TRBD2 (5 bases). In germline, CDR1 is SGHRS, CDR2 YFSETQ. The CDR3 covers 13 residues. The V end lost 3 bases, the J end lost 3 bases, and 10 bases lay between the germline ends. CDR3 residues: CASSSDGGYEQYF. The DNA of the CDR3 is TGCGCCAGCAGCTCTGACGGAGGCTACGAGCAGTACTTC.

The chain joins TRBV18 to TRBJ1-2, with unresolved D. Germline CDR1 reads KGHSH; CDR2 reads LQKENI. The length of the CDR3 is 13 residues. V was clipped by 2 bases and J by 3 bases, with 7 bases between them. Here the CDR3 DNA reads TGTGCCAGCTCACCAAATCTCGACTATGGCTACACCTTC. It yields the protein CASSPNLDYGYTF.

The chain employs TRBV19 and TRBJ1-4, with TRBD1 identical over 12 bases. From germline, CDR1 is LNHDA and CDR2 SQIVND (reference sequence). The V segment lost 2 bases and the J segment 7 bases; nucleotides outside the gene matches: 5. The CDR3 is 16 amino acids. The CDR3 DNA reads as TGTGCCAGTAGTATACGGGGACAGGGGGCAAGTGAAAAACTGTTTTTT. It translates to CASSIRGQGASEKLFF.

The chain combines TRBV9 with TRBJ2-5, with TRBD2 identical over 9 bases. CDR1 is SGDLS, CDR2 YYNGEE, per germline. The CDR3 loop spans 17 amino acids. The V segment lost 0 bases and the J segment 2 bases; nucleotides outside the gene matches: 8. The chain's CDR3 is CASSVGSSGGRQETQYF. The CDR3 coding sequence is TGTGCCAGCAGCGTAGGGAGTAGCGGGGGCCGACAAGAGACCCAGTACTTC.